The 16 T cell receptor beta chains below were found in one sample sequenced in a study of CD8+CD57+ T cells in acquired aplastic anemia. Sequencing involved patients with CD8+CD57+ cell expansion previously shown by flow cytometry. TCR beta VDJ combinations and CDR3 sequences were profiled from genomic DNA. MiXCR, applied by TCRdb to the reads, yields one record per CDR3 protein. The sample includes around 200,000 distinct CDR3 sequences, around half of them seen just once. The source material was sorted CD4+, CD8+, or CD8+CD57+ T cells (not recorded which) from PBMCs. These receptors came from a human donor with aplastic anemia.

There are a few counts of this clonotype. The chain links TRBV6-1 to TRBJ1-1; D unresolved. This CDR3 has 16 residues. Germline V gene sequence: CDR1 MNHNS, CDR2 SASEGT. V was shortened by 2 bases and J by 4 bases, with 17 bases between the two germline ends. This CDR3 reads CASSELSAPKGTEAFF. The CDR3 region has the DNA TGTGCCAGCAGTGAATTAAGTGCCCCGAAGGGCACTGAAGCTTTCTTT.

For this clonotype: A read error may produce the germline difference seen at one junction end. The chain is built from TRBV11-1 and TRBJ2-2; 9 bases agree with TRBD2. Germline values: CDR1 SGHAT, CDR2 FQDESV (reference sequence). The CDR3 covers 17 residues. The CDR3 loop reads CASSLGGLAVYGGELVF. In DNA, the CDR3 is TGTGCCAGCAGCTTAGGGGGACTAGCCGTTTATGGCGGGGAGCTGGTTTTT.

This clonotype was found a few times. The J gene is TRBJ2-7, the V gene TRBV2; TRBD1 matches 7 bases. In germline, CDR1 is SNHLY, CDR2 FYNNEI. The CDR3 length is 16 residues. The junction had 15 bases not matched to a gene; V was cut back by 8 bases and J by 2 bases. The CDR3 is CASSSQGGDSPYEQYF. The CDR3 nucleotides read TGTGCCAGCTCCAGCCAAGGGGGCGATTCCCCCTACGAGCAGTACTTC.

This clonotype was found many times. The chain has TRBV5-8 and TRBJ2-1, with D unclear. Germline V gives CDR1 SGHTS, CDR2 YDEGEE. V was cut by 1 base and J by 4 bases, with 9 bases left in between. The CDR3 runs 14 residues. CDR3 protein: CASSLMLEYNEQFF. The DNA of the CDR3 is TGTGCCAGCAGCTTGATGTTAGAGTACAATGAGCAGTTCTTC.

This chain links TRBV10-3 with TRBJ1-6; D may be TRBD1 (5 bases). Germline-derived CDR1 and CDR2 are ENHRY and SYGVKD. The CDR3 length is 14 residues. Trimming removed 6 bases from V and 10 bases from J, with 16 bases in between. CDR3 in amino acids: CAIRGTVVGSPLHF. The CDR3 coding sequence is TGTGCCATCAGGGGGACCGTCGTGGGATCACCCCTCCACTTT.

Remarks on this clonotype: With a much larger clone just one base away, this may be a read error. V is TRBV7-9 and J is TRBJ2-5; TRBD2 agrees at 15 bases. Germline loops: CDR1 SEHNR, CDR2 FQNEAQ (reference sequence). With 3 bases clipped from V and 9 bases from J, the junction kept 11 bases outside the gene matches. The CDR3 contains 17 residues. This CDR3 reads CASSFPGLAGGMEAQYF. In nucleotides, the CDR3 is TGTGCCAGCAGCTTCCCGGGACTAGCGGGAGGTATGGAGGCCCAGTACTTC.

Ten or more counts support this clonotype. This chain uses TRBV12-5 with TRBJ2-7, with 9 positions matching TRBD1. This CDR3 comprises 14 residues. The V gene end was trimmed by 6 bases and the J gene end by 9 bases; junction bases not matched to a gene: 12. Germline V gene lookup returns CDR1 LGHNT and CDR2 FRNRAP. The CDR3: CASGIQGARSGQYF. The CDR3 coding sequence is TGTGCTAGTGGCATACAGGGGGCTCGATCAGGGCAGTACTTC.

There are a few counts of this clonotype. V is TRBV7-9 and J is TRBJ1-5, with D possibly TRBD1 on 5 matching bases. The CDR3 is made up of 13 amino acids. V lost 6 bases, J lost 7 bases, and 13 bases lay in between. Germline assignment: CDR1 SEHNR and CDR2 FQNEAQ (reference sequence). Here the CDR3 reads CASSRGGDQPQHF. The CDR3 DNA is TGTGCCAGCAGTCGGGGGGGAGACCAGCCCCAGCATTTT.

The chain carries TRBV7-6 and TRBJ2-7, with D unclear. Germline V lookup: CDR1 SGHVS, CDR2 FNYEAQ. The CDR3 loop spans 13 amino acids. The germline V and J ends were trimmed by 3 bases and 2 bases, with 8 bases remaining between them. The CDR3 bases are TGTGCCAGCAGCTTCGACCTAACCTACGAGCAGTACTTC. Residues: CASSFDLTYEQYF.

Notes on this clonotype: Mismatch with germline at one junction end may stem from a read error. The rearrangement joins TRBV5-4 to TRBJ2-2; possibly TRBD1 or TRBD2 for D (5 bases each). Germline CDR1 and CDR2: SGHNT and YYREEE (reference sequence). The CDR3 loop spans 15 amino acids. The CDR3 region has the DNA TGTGCCAGCAGCCCCGAGGGGCAGGCCACCGAGGAGCTGTTTTTT. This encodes CASSPEGQATEELFF.

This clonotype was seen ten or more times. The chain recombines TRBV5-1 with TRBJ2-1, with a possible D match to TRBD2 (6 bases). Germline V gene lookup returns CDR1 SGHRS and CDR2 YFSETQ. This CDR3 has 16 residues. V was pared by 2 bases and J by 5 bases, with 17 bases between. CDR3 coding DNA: TGCGCCAGCAGCTTAGACACAAGATGGGGGGACAATGAGCAGTTCTTC. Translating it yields CASSLDTRWGDNEQFF.

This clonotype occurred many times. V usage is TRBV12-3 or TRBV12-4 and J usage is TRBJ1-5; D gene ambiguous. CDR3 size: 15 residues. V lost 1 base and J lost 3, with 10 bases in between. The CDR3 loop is CASSLGLFNNQPQHF. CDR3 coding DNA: TGTGCCAGCAGTTTAGGCCTTTTTAACAATCAGCCCCAGCATTTT.

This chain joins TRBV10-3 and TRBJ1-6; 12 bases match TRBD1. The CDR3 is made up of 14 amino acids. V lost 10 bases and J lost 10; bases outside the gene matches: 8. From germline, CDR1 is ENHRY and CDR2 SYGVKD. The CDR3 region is CASRGQGATSPLHF. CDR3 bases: TGTGCCAGCAGGGGACAGGGGGCTACGTCACCCCTCCACTTT.

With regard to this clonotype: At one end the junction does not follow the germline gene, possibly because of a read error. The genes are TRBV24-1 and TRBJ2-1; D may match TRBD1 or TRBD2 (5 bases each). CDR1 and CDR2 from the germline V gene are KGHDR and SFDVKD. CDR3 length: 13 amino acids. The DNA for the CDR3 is TGTGCCACCAGTGATTTGCCGCAGGGACCCCGAGCCTTC. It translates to CATSDLPQGPRAF.

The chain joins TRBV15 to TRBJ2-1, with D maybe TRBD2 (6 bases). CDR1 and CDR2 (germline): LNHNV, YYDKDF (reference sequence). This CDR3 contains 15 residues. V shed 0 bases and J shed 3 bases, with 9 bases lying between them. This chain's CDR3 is CATSRDAGIYNEQFF. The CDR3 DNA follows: TGTGCCACCAGCAGAGACGCGGGGATCTACAATGAGCAGTTCTTC.

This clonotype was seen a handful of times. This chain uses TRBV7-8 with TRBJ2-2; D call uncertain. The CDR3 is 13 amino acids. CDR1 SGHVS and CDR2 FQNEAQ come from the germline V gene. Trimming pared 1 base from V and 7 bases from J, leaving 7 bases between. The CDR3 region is CASSLVLVGELFF. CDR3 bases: TGTGCCAGCAGCTTAGTCTTGGTCGGGGAGCTGTTTTTT.